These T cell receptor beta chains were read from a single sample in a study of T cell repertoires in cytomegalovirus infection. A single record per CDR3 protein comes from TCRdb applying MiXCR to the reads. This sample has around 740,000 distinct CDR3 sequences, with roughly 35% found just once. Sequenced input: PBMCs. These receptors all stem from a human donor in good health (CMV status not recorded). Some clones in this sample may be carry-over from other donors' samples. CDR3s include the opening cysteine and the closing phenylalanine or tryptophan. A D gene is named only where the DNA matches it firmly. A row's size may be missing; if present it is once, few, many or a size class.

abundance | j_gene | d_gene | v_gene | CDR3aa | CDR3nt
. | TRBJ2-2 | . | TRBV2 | CASREVSVTGELFF | TGTGCCAGCAGAGAAGTGAGCGTCACCGGGGAGCTGTTTTTT
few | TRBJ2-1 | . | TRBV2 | CASSTSVGNEQFF | TGTGCCAGCAGTACATCTGTCGGCAATGAGCAGTTCTTC
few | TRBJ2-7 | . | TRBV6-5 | CASRGGGIGRGSYEQYF | TGTGCCAGCAGAGGGGGAGGCATAGGGAGGGGTTCCTACGAGCAGTACTTC
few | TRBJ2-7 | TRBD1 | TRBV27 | CASRPGQGDEQYF | TGTGCCAGTAGACCGGGACAGGGGGACGAGCAGTACTTC
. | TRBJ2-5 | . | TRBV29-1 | CSVGARVGQETQYF | TGCAGCGTTGGGGCGAGGGTCGGCCAAGAGACCCAGTACTTC
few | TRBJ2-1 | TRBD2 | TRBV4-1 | CASSQGGGPYNEQFF | TGCGCCAGCAGCCAAGGGGGGGGTCCCTACAATGAGCAGTTCTTC
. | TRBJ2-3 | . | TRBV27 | CASSLAGLNYASTDTQYF | TGTGCCAGCAGCCTCGCGGGACTCAACTACGCTAGCACAGATACGCAGTATTTT
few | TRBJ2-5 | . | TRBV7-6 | CASSTPRTVVGAQYF | TGTGCCAGCAGCACTCCGAGGACGGTCGTCGGAGCCCAGTACTTC
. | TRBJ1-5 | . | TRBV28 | CASGLGRDQPQHF | TGTGCCAGCGGTCTGGGCAGGGATCAGCCCCAGCATTTT
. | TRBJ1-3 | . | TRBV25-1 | CASTQTETSGNTIYF | TGTGCCAGCACTCAAACGGAGACCTCTGGAAACACCATATATTTT
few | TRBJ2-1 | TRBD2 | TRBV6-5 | CASTGTSGGYNEQFF | TGTGCCAGCACTGGGACTAGCGGGGGTTACAATGAGCAGTTCTTC
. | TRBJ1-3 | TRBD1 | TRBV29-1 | CSVRQGSANTIYF | TGCAGCGTTAGACAGGGGTCGGCAAACACCATATATTTT
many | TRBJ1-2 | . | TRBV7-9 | CASSLGRQGKGYTF | TGTGCCAGCAGCTTAGGTCGGCAGGGGAAAGGCTACACCTTC
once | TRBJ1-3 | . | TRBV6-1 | CASSVAGPGNTIYF | TGTGCCAGCAGTGTGGCAGGGCCAGGAAACACCATATATTTT
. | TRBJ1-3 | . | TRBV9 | CASSVVSVGGDLSGNTIYF | TGTGCCAGCAGCGTAGTGTCGGTAGGAGGGGACCTCTCTGGAAACACCATATATTTT
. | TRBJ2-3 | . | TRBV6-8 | CASSYRGGARTDTQYF | TGTGCCAGCAGTTACCGGGGCGGTGCCCGCACAGATACGCAGTATTTT
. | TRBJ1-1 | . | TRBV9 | CASSVAFGNTEAFF | TGTGCCAGCAGCGTAGCTTTTGGGAACACTGAAGCTTTCTTT
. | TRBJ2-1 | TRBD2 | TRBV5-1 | CASDGGGDSYNEQFF | TGCGCCAGTGACGGCGGGGGGGACTCCTACAATGAGCAGTTCTTC
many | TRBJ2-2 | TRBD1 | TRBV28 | CASSPGTGTGELFF | TGTGCCAGCAGCCCAGGGACAGGGACCGGGGAGCTGTTTTTT
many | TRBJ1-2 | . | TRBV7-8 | CASSLAGQNYGYTF | TGTGCCAGCAGCTTAGCAGGACAGAACTATGGCTACACCTTC
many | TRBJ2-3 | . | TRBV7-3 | CASSLSAITDTQYF | TGTGCCAGCAGCTTAAGTGCCATCACAGATACGCAGTATTTT
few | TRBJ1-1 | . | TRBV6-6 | CASSYYKNTEAFF | TGTGCCAGCAGTTACTATAAGAACACTGAAGCTTTCTTT
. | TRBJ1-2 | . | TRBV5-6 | CASSLELGGSYGYTF | TGTGCCAGCAGCTTGGAGTTAGGGGGGAGCTATGGCTACACCTTC
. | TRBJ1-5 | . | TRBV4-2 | CASSQEVGGANQPQHF | TGTGCCAGCAGCCAAGAGGTGGGGGGTGCCAATCAGCCCCAGCATTTT
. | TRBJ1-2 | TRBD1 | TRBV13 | CASSMDRAYGYTF | TGTGCCAGCAGCATGGACAGGGCATATGGCTACACCTTC
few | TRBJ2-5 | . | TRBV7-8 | CASSKRTGEGGETQYF | TGTGCCAGCAGCAAGAGAACAGGGGAGGGGGGAGAGACCCAGTACTTC
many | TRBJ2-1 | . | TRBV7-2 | CASSFPRGAYNEQFF | TGTGCCAGCAGCTTTCCCCGGGGGGCTTACAATGAGCAGTTCTTC
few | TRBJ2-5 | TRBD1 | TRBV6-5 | CASSYSPGGPGSGETQYF | TGTGCCAGCAGTTACTCCCCAGGGGGCCCGGGCTCAGGGGAGACCCAGTACTTC
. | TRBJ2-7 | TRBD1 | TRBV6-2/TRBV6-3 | CASSPTGDAYEQYF | TGTGCCAGCAGTCCTACAGGGGATGCCTACGAGCAGTACTTC
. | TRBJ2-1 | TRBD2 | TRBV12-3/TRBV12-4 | CASSLKRGDYNEQFF | TGTGCCAGCAGTTTAAAGCGGGGGGATTACAATGAGCAGTTCTTC
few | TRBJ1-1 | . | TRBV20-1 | CSASPLGGRRTEAFF | TGCAGTGCTTCCCCTTTGGGGGGGCGAAGGACTGAAGCTTTCTTT
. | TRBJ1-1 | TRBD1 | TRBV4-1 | CASSPSGNRGNTEAFF | TGCGCCAGCAGCCCGAGTGGGAACAGGGGCAACACTGAAGCTTTCTTT
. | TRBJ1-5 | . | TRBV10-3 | CAIRDSRGQPQHF | TGTGCCATCAGGGACAGTCGGGGCCAGCCCCAGCATTTT
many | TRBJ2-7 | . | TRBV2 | CASVPNPPGREQYF | TGTGCCAGTGTGCCGAACCCTCCGGGACGCGAGCAGTACTTC
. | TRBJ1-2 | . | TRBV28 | CASSPSGGGLWAFGYTF | TGTGCCAGCAGTCCCTCGGGAGGGGGGTTATGGGCCTTTGGCTACACCTTC
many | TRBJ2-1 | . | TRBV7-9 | CASRSQGHNEQFF | TGTGCCAGCAGGTCGCAGGGTCACAATGAGCAGTTCTTC
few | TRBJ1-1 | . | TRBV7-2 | CASSSGSGVRHTEAFF | TGTGCCAGCAGCTCAGGATCAGGGGTACGACACACTGAAGCTTTCTTT
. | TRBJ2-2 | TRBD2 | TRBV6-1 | CAISATSGGAPGELFF | TGTGCCATCAGCGCAACTAGCGGGGGGGCACCCGGGGAGCTGTTTTTT
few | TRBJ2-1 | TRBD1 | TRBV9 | CASSVIGTVHNEQFF | TGTGCCAGCAGCGTCATTGGGACAGTCCACAATGAGCAGTTCTTC
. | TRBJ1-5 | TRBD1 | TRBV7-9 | CASSLGTGKFGNQPQHF | TGTGCCAGCAGCTTGGGGACAGGGAAGTTCGGAAATCAGCCCCAGCATTTT